Below are 19 T cell receptor beta chains sequenced from a single sample in a study of blood T cell repertoires in COVID-19. The repertoire was sequenced with immunoSEQ multiplex PCR; TCRdb's copy has only in-frame clones and lacks some. The data show nearly 110,000 clones, around nine tenths seen once. Sequencing input: peripheral blood. The origin of the receptors is a woman aged 25-40 years with acute or convalescent COVID-19.

This clone was seen a single time. The genes are TRBV7-9 and TRBJ2-2, with 9 bases matching TRBD2. The CDR3 loop spans 15 amino acids. V gave up 7 bases and J gave up 6 bases; unmatched junction bases: 9. The V gene's germline CDR1 is SEHNR and CDR2 FQNEAQ (reference sequence). CDR3 sequence reads: CASKRSAGGPGELFF. In DNA, the CDR3 is TGTGCCAGCAAGCGATCGGCGGGGGGGCCCGGGGAGCTGTTTTTT.

In its sample, this clone was seen once. J is TRBJ1-5 and V is TRBV6-2 or TRBV6-3; 8 nucleotides agree with TRBD1. Germline CDR1 MNHEY, CDR2 SVGEGT. The CDR3 extends over 18 amino acids. V dropped 2 bases and J dropped 3; count of bases not matched to a gene: 12. CDR3 sequence: CASSYQANWTGLNQPQHF. The CDR3 DNA reads as TGTGCCAGCAGTTACCAAGCTAACTGGACAGGGCTCAATCAGCCCCAGCATTTT.

The chain has TRBV27 and TRBJ2-1, with 12 bases that match TRBD2. J lost 4 bases, V lost 7 bases, and 8 bases had no gene match. Germline values: CDR1 MNHEY, CDR2 SMNVEV (reference sequence). This CDR3 contains 16 residues. CDR3 sequence: CASNPASGRGYNEQFF. CDR3 coding DNA: TGTGCCAGCAACCCAGCTAGCGGGAGGGGATACAATGAGCAGTTCTTC.

This CDR3 is CASSPGTGINEQFF. The CDR3 coding sequence is TGTGCCAGCAGCCCGGGGACAGGGATCAATGAGCAGTTCTTC. J is TRBJ2-1 and V is TRBV13; 9 nucleotides agree with TRBD1. The germline CDR1 and CDR2 sequences are PRHDT and FYEKMQ (reference sequence). Trimming cost V 5 bases and J 6 bases; bases outside gene matches: 5. This CDR3 is built from 14 residues.

The V call is TRBV9, the J call TRBJ2-1, with D maybe TRBD2 (7 bases). V was clipped by 1 base and J by 4 bases, with 15 bases between them. CDR3 length: 16 amino acids. Germline CDR1 and CDR2: SGDLS and YYNGEE. The CDR3, as DNA: TGTGCCAGCAGCGTAAGAGGGGGGGCCCCTTACAATGAGCAGTTCTTC. Its protein is CASSVRGGAPYNEQFF.

CDR3 sequence reads: CASSTPTGEAFF. The CDR3 nucleotides read TGTGCCAGCAGTACACCGACAGGGGAAGCTTTCTTT. The rearrangement links TRBV28 to TRBJ1-1; 7 bases fit TRBD1. CDR1 is MDHEN, CDR2 SYDVKM, per germline. This CDR3 spans 12 amino acids. With V trimmed by 5 bases and J by 8 bases, 5 bases remained unmatched.

The V and J genes are TRBV30 and TRBJ1-5; 8 nucleotides agree with TRBD1. The CDR3 runs 14 residues. Germline V gene data show CDR1 as GTSNPN and CDR2 as SVGIG (reference sequence). V trimming: 5 bases; J trimming: 2 bases; junction bases outside the gene matches: 5. The CDR3 DNA is TGTGCCTGGGAACCGGGACAGGGCAATCAGCCCCAGCATTTT. This gives the protein CAWEPGQGNQPQHF. Drawing the rest from reference TRBV30 and TRBJ1-5, the complete variable domain is SQTIHQWPATLVQPVGSPLSLECTVEGTSNPNLYWYRQAAGRGLQLLFYSVGIGQISSEVPQNLSASRPQDRQFILSSKKLLLSDSGFYLCAWEPGQGNQPQHFGDGTRLSIL.

This chain links TRBV11-3 with TRBJ2-7; D remains unclear. CDR3 length: 15 residues. The germline V and J ends were trimmed by 1 base and 1 base, with 11 bases remaining between them. Germline values: CDR1 SGHNT, CDR2 YENEEA. The CDR3 protein is CASSLGGGASYEQYF. The DNA of the CDR3 is TGTGCCAGCAGCTTAGGTGGCGGAGCTTCCTACGAGCAGTACTTC. Full variable domain (outside the CDR3, taken from reference TRBV11-3 and TRBJ2-7): EAGVVQSPRYKIIEKKQPVAFWCNPISGHNTLYWYLQNLGQGPELLIRYENEEAVDDSQLPKDRFSAERLKGVDSTLKIQPAELGDSAVYLCASSLGGGASYEQYFGPGTRLTVT.

This chain connects TRBV3-1 (or the pseudogene TRBV3-2) to TRBJ1-1; the D gene is possibly TRBD1 (6 bases). The germline V gene has CDR1 LGHDT and CDR2 YNNKEL (reference sequence). Trimming pared 2 bases from V and 4 bases from J, leaving 11 bases between. The CDR3 is made up of 14 amino acids. The DNA of the CDR3 is TGTGCCAGCAGCCAATACAGGGAGCCCACTGAAGCTTTCTTT. Translated: CASSQYREPTEAFF.

The J gene is TRBJ2-3, the V gene TRBV28; TRBD1 is a possible D gene (6 bases). CDR1 is MDHEN and CDR2 is SYDVKM in the germline V gene. V was clipped by 7 bases and J by 1 base, with 15 bases between them. The CDR3 covers 15 residues. The DNA for the CDR3 is TGTGCCAGCAATTCCCAGGGGTTTGGCACAGATACGCAGTATTTT. Translation gives CASNSQGFGTDTQYF.

DNA of the CDR3: TGTGCCAGCAGTGGCGGGGGGTTCCGCGTCAAGACCCAGTACTTC. It yields the protein CASSGGGFRVKTQYF. J is TRBJ2-5 and V is TRBV28; 8 bases fit TRBD2. The CDR3 sequence is 15 residues long. The trim removed 5 bases at V and 6 bases at J, leaving 11 bases unmatched. Germline loops: CDR1 MDHEN, CDR2 SYDVKM.

The genes are TRBV7-9 and TRBJ2-5, with D unresolved. V dropped 5 bases and J dropped 4 bases, with 8 bases sitting between them. This CDR3 has 12 residues. Germline V gene data show CDR1 as SEHNR and CDR2 as FQNEAQ (reference sequence). CDR3 nucleotides: TGTGCCAGCAGCGTATCGGGAGAGACCCAGTACTTC. Encoded protein: CASSVSGETQYF.

The V and J genes are TRBV7-2 and TRBJ1-5; D remains unclear. Trimming took 3 bases from V and 3 from J, leaving 12 bases between them. The CDR3 consists of 15 residues. Germline assignment: CDR1 SGHTA and CDR2 FQGNSA. This CDR3 is CASSLAPGDNQPQHF. CDR3 nucleotides: TGTGCCAGCAGCTTGGCCCCAGGTGACAATCAGCCCCAGCATTTT.

The chain has TRBV29-1 and TRBJ1-1, with a weak D call TRBD1 (5 bases). The CDR3 extends over 13 amino acids. V gave up 1 base and J gave up 2 bases, with 8 bases separating them. From germline, CDR1 is SQVTM and CDR2 ANQGSEA. The CDR3 loop reads CSVEGTGNTEAFF. The CDR3 DNA is TGCAGCGTTGAAGGTACAGGCAACACTGAAGCTTTCTTT.

The chain links TRBV2 to TRBJ1-1; D is uncertain. The CDR3 is 16 amino acids. With 3 bases removed from V and 0 bases from J, the gap between germline ends came to 14 bases. CDR1 is SNHLY and CDR2 is FYNNEI in the germline V gene. The chain's CDR3 is CASSEWLSLMNTEAFF. The CDR3 bases are TGTGCCAGCAGTGAGTGGTTGAGTTTAATGAACACTGAAGCTTTCTTT.

This chain links TRBV27 with TRBJ2-7; 7 bases agree with TRBD1. CDR1 MNHEY and CDR2 SMNVEV come from the germline V gene (reference sequence). The V gene end was trimmed by 4 bases and the J gene end by 5 bases; junction bases not matched to a gene: 29. CDR3 length: 21 residues. The CDR3 DNA sequence: TGTGCCAGCAGTTCTTACTCTCAGGGGGAAGTACGAGTCAGTCCCCAGCACGAGCAGTACTTC. Translating it yields CASSSYSQGEVRVSPQHEQYF.

The chain is built from TRBV30 and TRBJ2-7, with 7 bases that match TRBD1. This CDR3 has 12 amino acids. The V gene's germline CDR1 is GTSNPN and CDR2 SVGIG (reference sequence). V lost 0 bases, J lost 6 bases, and 2 bases stayed unmatched. CDR3 coding DNA: TGTGCCTGGAGTGTCACAGGGGCCGAGCAGTACTTC. This sequence encodes CAWSVTGAEQYF.

The J gene is TRBJ1-1, the V gene TRBV7-2; D is ambiguous. This CDR3 contains 15 residues. The V and J ends lost 3 bases and 3 bases respectively, with 14 bases between them. Germline V CDR1 and CDR2: SGHTA, FQGNSA. This CDR3 is CASSFSSTDYTEAFF. The CDR3 DNA sequence: TGTGCCAGCAGCTTCTCATCGACCGACTACACTGAAGCTTTCTTT.

Only a few counts were recorded for this clone. V and J are TRBV2 and TRBJ2-3; 11 bases map to TRBD2. Per the germline V gene, CDR1 is SNHLY and CDR2 is FYNNEI. This CDR3 spans 15 amino acids. V shed 5 bases and J 4 bases; nucleotides not matched to a gene: 5. Here the CDR3 reads CASSPTGLAADTQYF. CDR3 in DNA: TGTGCCAGCAGTCCTACGGGACTAGCGGCAGATACGCAGTATTTT.